The rows below give T cell receptor beta chains drawn from one sample of a study of cytomegalovirus exposure and HLA in healthy donors. Only in-frame clones appear in the TCRdb table, and some are missing; sequencing was by immunoSEQ multiplex PCR. This table has over 100,000 clones, 77% appearing once. Sample: PBMCs. Receptors were obtained from a male donor in good health and CMV-seropositive. Each CDR3 is given with its conserved first and last residue. The D gene is left open where the match is weak.

>TRBV7-8|TRBJ1-1|-
TGTGCCAGCAGCATAACAGGGAACACTGAAGCTTTCTTT
CASSITGNTEAFF
>TRBV9|TRBJ2-3|-
TGTGCCAGCAGCGTAGTGGCCGGAGGGTACACAGATACGCAGTATTTT
CASSVVAGGYTDTQYF
>TRBV28|TRBJ2-7|TRBD1
TGTGCCAGCAGTTTAGGAGACAGGGCTACCTACGAGCAGTACTTC
CASSLGDRATYEQYF
>TRBV5-1|TRBJ1-4|-
TGCGCCAGCAGCTTGGGGGGCAGACGAGAAGAAAAACTGTTTTTT
CASSLGGRREEKLFF
>TRBV18|TRBJ2-7|TRBD1
TGTGCCAGCTCACCGCAGACAGGGGCTCCCTACGAGCAGTACTTC
CASSPQTGAPYEQYF
>TRBV11-3|TRBJ2-5|-
TGTGCCAGCAGCTTAGGAGGGAGCCGGGGGGAGACCCAGTACTTC
CASSLGGSRGETQYF
>TRBV6-6|TRBJ1-1|TRBD1
TGTGCCAGCAGGACGACAGGGGGCTCGGTGGACACTGAAGCTTTCTTT
CASRTTGGSVDTEAFF
>TRBV5-1|TRBJ1-2|TRBD1
TGCGCCAGCAGCTTGGTCGGGACAGAGGGCGGCTACACCTTC
CASSLVGTEGGYTF
>TRBV4-1|TRBJ1-4|-
TGCGCCAGCAGCCAAGATGCAGGGTATGAAAAACTGTTTTTT
CASSQDAGYEKLFF
>TRBV5-6|TRBJ2-7|-
TGTGCCAGCAGCGCACAGAGCTACGAGCAGTACTTC
CASSAQSYEQYF
>TRBV19|TRBJ2-7|TRBD2
TGTGCCAGTAGCCTAGCGGGAGCCCCCTACGAGCAGTACTTC
CASSLAGAPYEQYF
>TRBV6-1|TRBJ2-7|TRBD1
TGTGCCAGCAGTGAAACCACGGACAGGGGGCGCGAGCAGTACTTC
CASSETTDRGREQYF
>TRBV19|TRBJ2-1|-
TGTGCCAGTACCGGACAGAGAGGAGTGGGAGCCTACAATGAGCAGTTCTTC
CASTGQRGVGAYNEQFF
>TRBV5-1|TRBJ2-3|TRBD1
TGCGCCAGCACCCACAGGGGGCTGACAGATACGCAGTATTTT
CASTHRGLTDTQYF
>TRBV5-1|TRBJ2-7|-
TGCGCCAGTAGCTTAGGGCAGGGTTCCTCCTACGAGCAGTACTTC
CASSLGQGSSYEQYF
>TRBV5-1|TRBJ1-5|-
TGCGCCAGCAGCCCTTTAGGGAGGGGAAGCAATCAGCCCCAGCATTTT
CASSPLGRGSNQPQHF
>TRBV5-4|TRBJ1-2|TRBD1
TGTGCCAGCAGCTCGTCAGGGGGCGACTATGGCTACACCTTC
CASSSSGGDYGYTF
>TRBV14|TRBJ2-5|TRBD2
TGTGCCAGCAGCCGCCGCCCGGGGACTAGCGGGTTACAAGAGACCCAGTACTTC
CASSRRPGTSGLQETQYF